Listed below are T cell receptor beta chains from one sample, sequenced in a study of regulatory T cells in long-lasting Graves disease. TCRdb recomputed calls from the multiplex PCR reads with MiXCR, one row per CDR3 protein. Of roughly 400,000 distinct CDR3 sequences detected, 21% appear once; the ten largest clones hold roughly an eighth. The sample consisted of peripheral blood mononuclear cells (PBMCs), taken when the disease was refractory, from a patient treated with antithyroid drugs. The source of these receptors is a female donor with Graves disease. CDR3s include the opening cysteine and the closing phenylalanine or tryptophan. A D gene is named only where the DNA matches it firmly. Size values are once, few and many counts, or a class for expanded clones, and some rows have none.

len,d_gene,j_gene,v_gene,abundance,CDR3nt,CDR3aa
15,TRBD2,TRBJ2-5,TRBV28,many,TGTGCCAGCAGTCCGCTAGCGGGAGGGAAAGAGACCCAGTACTTC,CASSPLAGGKETQYF
15,TRBD2,TRBJ2-1,TRBV28,many,TGTGCCAGCAAAGGTGGCGGGAGGGCTCTCAATGAGCAGTTCTTC,CASKGGGRALNEQFF
16,TRBD1,TRBJ2-2,TRBV7-7,-,TGTGCCAGCAGTTCAAGACAGGGGCCGGCCACCGGGGAGCTGTTTTTT,CASSSRQGPATGELFF
13,-,TRBJ1-2,TRBV3-1,many,TGTGCCAGCAGCCCGGACGGCTGGGGGGGCTACACCTTC,CASSPDGWGGYTF
15,-,TRBJ2-5,TRBV20-1,-,TGCAGTGCTAGCACCGCCAGCATACCCCAAGAGACCCAGTACTTC,CSASTASIPQETQYF
14,-,TRBJ1-6,TRBV28,many,TGTGCCAGCATCCGGGGCCTTTATAATTCACCCCTCCACTTT,CASIRGLYNSPLHF
15,TRBD1,TRBJ1-3,TRBV6-1,-,TGTGCCAGCAGTCTTCACAGGGGAACTGGAAACACCATATATTTT,CASSLHRGTGNTIYF
14,-,TRBJ1-3,TRBV30,many,TGTGCCTGGGGGGACACTACCTCTGGAAACACCATATATTTT,CAWGDTTSGNTIYF
13,-,TRBJ2-1,TRBV6-1,-,TGTGCCAGCAGCCGAGGAGAAGGGAATGAGCAGTTCTTC,CASSRGEGNEQFF
13,TRBD1,TRBJ1-2,TRBV27,many,TGTGCCAGCAGTCCGGGACAGGGTTATGGCTACACCTTC,CASSPGQGYGYTF
19,TRBD1,TRBJ1-3,TRBV12-3/TRBV12-4,many,TGTGCCAGCAGACTAGGGGGCCGGGAATGGGTAGAATCTGGAAACACCATATATTTT,CASRLGGREWVESGNTIYF
15,TRBD2,TRBJ2-7,TRBV7-2,many,TGTGCCAGCAGCTACTCCGGGACTAGAGAGTTCGAGCAGTACTTC,CASSYSGTREFEQYF
15,-,TRBJ2-6,TRBV5-1,once,TGCGCCAGCAGCTTGGCAGGGGTCGGGGCCAACGTCCTGACTTTC,CASSLAGVGANVLTF
16,TRBD2,TRBJ2-1,TRBV13,once,TGTGCCAGCGGAATATACAGCGGGAGAGGAGAGGATGAGCAGTTCTTC,CASGIYSGRGEDEQFF
15,TRBD1,TRBJ1-1,TRBV28,few,TGTGCCAGCGGAGGGACAGGGGAGTTGAACACTGAAGCTTTCTTT,CASGGTGELNTEAFF
13,TRBD1,TRBJ2-5,TRBV10-3,many,TGTGCCATCAGTGAGCAGGACAGGGGGACCCAGTACTTC,CAISEQDRGTQYF
16,-,TRBJ2-2,TRBV24-1,-,TGTGCCACCAGTGATCAAAGTCGGATTGTCACCGGGGAGCTGTTTTTT,CATSDQSRIVTGELFF